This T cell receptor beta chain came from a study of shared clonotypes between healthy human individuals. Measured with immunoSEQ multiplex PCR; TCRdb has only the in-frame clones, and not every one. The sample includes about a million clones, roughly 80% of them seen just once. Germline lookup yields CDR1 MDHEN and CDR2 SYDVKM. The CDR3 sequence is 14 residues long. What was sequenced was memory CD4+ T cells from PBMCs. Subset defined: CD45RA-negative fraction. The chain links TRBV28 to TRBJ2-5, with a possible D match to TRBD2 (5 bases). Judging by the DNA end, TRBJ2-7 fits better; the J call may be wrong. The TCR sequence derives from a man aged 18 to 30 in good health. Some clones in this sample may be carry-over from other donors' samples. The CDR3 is CASMASHLTYEQYF. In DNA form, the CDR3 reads TGTGCCAGCATGGCTAGCCACCTAACCTACGAGCAGTACTTC.